The TCR beta chain described here comes from a study of blood T cell repertoires in COVID-19. Study overall: Collection of acute and convalescent COVID-19 samples took place in the United States, Italy and Spain. T cells, B-cell-depleted T cells, or PBMCs supplied cDNA or gDNA.

In the original analysis: Amplification of reference gene primers was used by the study to estimate nucleated cell counts. TCRdb keeps only in-frame clones here, not all; method: immunoSEQ multiplex PCR. For V, J and clone size, that table is used; D and trimming come from the DNA. The sample shows tens of thousands of clones, over 75% of them seen only once. This CDR3 has 14 amino acids. CDR1 and CDR2 from the germline V gene are LGHDT and YNNKEL (reference sequence). Trimming at V came to 4 bases and at J to 6 bases, leaving 6 bases not matched to a gene. Sequenced: peripheral blood. The chain employs TRBV3-1 (or the pseudogene TRBV3-2) and TRBJ2-1; 7 bases map to TRBD2. This TCR came from a woman aged 60-70 years with active COVID-19. As DNA, the CDR3 is TGTGCCAGCAGCCCCCTGGGGGAGGGCAATGAGCAGTTCTTC. Translation gives CASSPLGEGNEQFF.